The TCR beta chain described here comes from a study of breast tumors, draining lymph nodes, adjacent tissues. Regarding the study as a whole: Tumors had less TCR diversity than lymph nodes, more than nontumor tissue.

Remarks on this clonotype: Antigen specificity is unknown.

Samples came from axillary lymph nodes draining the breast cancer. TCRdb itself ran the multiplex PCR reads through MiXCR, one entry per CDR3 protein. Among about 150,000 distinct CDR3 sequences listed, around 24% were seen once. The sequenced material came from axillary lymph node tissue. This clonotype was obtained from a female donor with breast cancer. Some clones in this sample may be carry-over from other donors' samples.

CDR3 nucleotides: TGTGCCAGCAGTATCCTAGCGGGAGGGCCCTACGAGCAGTACTTC. Translated, it gives CASSILAGGPYEQYF. This chain joins TRBV28 and TRBJ2-7; 12 bases are a match to TRBD2. Germline V CDR1 and CDR2: MDHEN, SYDVKM. The trim removed 5 bases at V and 2 bases at J, leaving 4 bases unmatched. This CDR3 is built from 15 residues. The full variable domain, completed using reference TRBV28 and TRBJ2-7, is DVKVTQSSRYLVKRTGEKVFLECVQDMDHENMFWYRQDPGLGLRLIYFSYDVKMKEKGDIPEGYSVSREKKERFSLILESASTNQTSMYLCASSILAGGPYEQYFGPGTRLTVT.